Below, 16 T cell receptor beta chains from the same sample are listed, as sequenced in a study of Ad26.COV2.S vaccination and SARS-CoV-2 variants. Treatment indicated: roughly 20 received Ad26.COV2.S at low or high dose, single or two shots; 5 received placebo; per-sample allocation not given. Day 63 following the first vaccine or placebo injection was when the samples were taken. TCRdb's copy holds only in-frame clones and misses some; the assay was immunoSEQ multiplex PCR. The sample carries 300,000 to 400,000 clones, around 87% recorded once. Material: peripheral blood, obtained in a trial of Ad26.COV2.S vaccine versus placebo. The receptors derive from a person aged 18 to 65 who received the Ad26.COV2.S COVID-19 vaccine or a placebo.

The V call is TRBV7-9, the J call TRBJ1-1; tentative D call: TRBD1 (5 bases). CDR3 size: 14 residues. Germline V gene sequence: CDR1 SEHNR, CDR2 FQNEAQ (reference sequence). V was shortened by 4 bases and J by 8 bases, with 17 bases between the two germline ends. The CDR3: CASSSQEGMPEAFF. The CDR3 nucleotides read TGTGCCAGCAGCTCACAGGAGGGGATGCCCGAAGCTTTCTTT.

The rearrangement links TRBV19 to TRBJ2-1; 10 positions agree with TRBD2. There are 17 residues in the CDR3. CDR1 is LNHDA, CDR2 SQIVND, per germline (reference sequence). Trimming took 0 bases from V and 7 from J; bases not matched to a gene: 9. Written as DNA, the CDR3 is TGTGCCAGTAGTATAGATTACAGCGGGGGGGTGTATAATGAGCAGTTCTTC. It codes for CASSIDYSGGVYNEQFF.

This chain joins TRBV2 and TRBJ1-3, with a tentative D call TRBD1 (5 bases). The CDR3 length is 14 residues. Trimming left V 6 bases short and J 2 bases short, with 11 bases between. Germline CDR1 and CDR2: SNHLY and FYNNEI. The CDR3, as DNA: TGTGCCAGCAGGCCGGACATCACTGGAAACACCATATATTTT. Its protein is CASRPDITGNTIYF.

This clone was found once. This chain uses TRBV30 with TRBJ1-1; D is perhaps TRBD1 (5 bases). The germline V and J ends were trimmed by 0 bases and 10 bases, with 15 bases remaining between them. Germline V CDR1 and CDR2: GTSNPN, SVGIG (reference sequence). The CDR3 spans 13 residues. CDR3 loop: CAWSVQAFVGAFF. The CDR3 coding sequence is TGTGCCTGGAGTGTACAGGCCTTTGTTGGAGCTTTCTTT. Filled out from reference TRBV30 and TRBJ1-1, the complete variable domain reads SQTIHQWPATLVQPVGSPLSLECTVEGTSNPNLYWYRQAAGRGLQLLFYSVGIGQISSEVPQNLSASRPQDRQFILSSKKLLLSDSGFYLCAWSVQAFVGAFFGQGTRLTVV.

A few counts support this clone. V and J are TRBV4-3 and TRBJ1-6, with TRBD1 matching over 7 bases. In germline, CDR1 is LGHNA, CDR2 YSLEER. The CDR3 is 15 amino acids. The V segment lost 2 bases and the J segment 3 bases; nucleotides outside the gene matches: 1. CDR3: CASSQQGGYNSPLHF. Here the CDR3 DNA reads TGCGCCAGCAGCCAACAGGGGGGCTATAATTCACCCCTCCACTTT.

The chain is built from TRBV9 and TRBJ1-6; weak D call: TRBD1 (5 bases). The CDR3 is made up of 16 amino acids. The ends were cut back, 0 bases at V and 3 bases at J, with 10 bases in the middle. Germline assignment: CDR1 SGDLS and CDR2 YYNGEE. The CDR3 region has the DNA TGTGCCAGCAGCGTAGGCGACAGCCTCTATAATTCACCCCTCCACTTT. It codes for CASSVGDSLYNSPLHF.

The chain has TRBV6-5 and TRBJ1-6; D might be TRBD1 (5 bases). V gave up 6 bases and J gave up 7 bases, with 10 bases separating them. CDR1 is MNHEY and CDR2 is SVGAGI in the germline V gene. This CDR3 region has 13 residues. The DNA for the CDR3 is TGTGCCAGCAGCTTGGGGCAGAATTCACCCCTCCACTTT. Residues: CASSLGQNSPLHF.

This chain connects TRBV4-3 to TRBJ2-5; TRBD2 matches at 8 bases. CDR3 length: 17 amino acids. The germline CDR1 and CDR2 sequences are LGHNA and YSLEER. Trimming removed 0 bases from V and 4 bases from J; junction bases left unmatched: 10. The CDR3 is CASSQDLGAGGRETQYF. The CDR3 DNA sequence: TGCGCCAGCAGCCAAGACCTCGGGGCGGGGGGTCGAGAGACCCAGTACTTC.

CDR3 coding DNA: TGTGCCAGCAGTTACCACCCAGGGGGTACGGGCAATCAGCCCCAGCATTTT. Amino acid sequence: CASSYHPGGTGNQPQHF. The chain has TRBV6-2 or TRBV6-3 and TRBJ1-5; 7 bases fit TRBD1. CDR3 length equals 17 residues. The germline gives CDR1 MNHEY, CDR2 SVGEGT. V shed 2 bases, J shed 2 bases, and the junction held 9 bases outside the gene matches.

The genes are TRBV9 and TRBJ2-2; D remains ambiguous. Germline V gene sequence: CDR1 SGDLS, CDR2 YYNGEE. The CDR3 consists of 15 residues. Trimming removed 0 bases from V and 3 bases from J, with 9 bases in between. The DNA of the CDR3 is TGTGCCAGCAGCGTAGGTGGGTCACACACCGGGGAGCTGTTTTTT. Translated: CASSVGGSHTGELFF.

The genes are TRBV5-1 and TRBJ1-2, with a tentative D call TRBD1 (6 bases). V gave up 4 bases and J gave up 8 bases, with 15 bases separating them. The CDR3 is 13 residues long. Germline V gene data show CDR1 as SGHRS and CDR2 as YFSETQ. CDR3 amino acids: CASSTPGDEGYTF. In DNA form, the CDR3 reads TGCGCCAGCAGCACCCCAGGGGATGAGGGCTACACCTTC.

This clone came up a few times. CDR3 region: CASSESGGGMDTQYF. Written as DNA, the CDR3 is TGTGCCAGCAGTGAATCGGGTGGGGGGATGGATACGCAGTATTTT. This chain uses TRBV6-1 with TRBJ2-3; TRBD2 might be the D (6 bases). The CDR3 is 15 amino acids. With 2 bases removed from V and 6 bases from J, the gap between germline ends came to 15 bases. Germline assignment: CDR1 MNHNS and CDR2 SASEGT.

This clone was detected only once. The gene calls are TRBV13 and TRBJ2-1; 14 positions agree with TRBD2. The CDR3 length is 18 residues. Germline CDR1 reads PRHDT; CDR2 reads FYEKMQ (reference sequence). The trim removed 5 bases at V and 3 bases at J, leaving 9 bases unmatched. The CDR3 DNA is TGTGCCAGCAGCGCCCGACTAGCGGGGGGGCCCGTCTACAATGAGCAGTTCTTC. This codes for CASSARLAGGPVYNEQFF.

The J gene is TRBJ1-2, the V gene TRBV12-3 or TRBV12-4; D is uncertain. The CDR3 spans 13 residues. Trimming took off 6 bases at V and 8 bases at J, with 16 bases between the two ends. The CDR3 nucleotides are TGTGCCAGCAGAAACCAGGAAAGGTGGGGCTACACCTTC. Translating it yields CASRNQERWGYTF.

J is TRBJ1-4 and V is TRBV5-4, with unresolved D. V lost 0 bases and J lost 0, with 6 bases in between. CDR1 is SGHNT, CDR2 YYREEE, per germline (reference sequence). This CDR3 is built from 15 residues. This CDR3 reads CASSLGGSTNEKLFF. The CDR3, as DNA: TGTGCCAGCAGCTTGGGGGGTTCAACTAATGAAAAACTGTTTTTT. Full variable domain (remainder filled in from reference TRBV5-4 and TRBJ1-4): ETGVTQSPTHLIKTRGQQVTLRCSSQSGHNTVSWYQQALGQGPQFIFQYYREEENGRGNFPPRFSGLQFPNYSSELNVNALELDDSALYLCASSLGGSTNEKLFFGSGTQLSVL.

The chain's CDR3 is CATWGQGTNTIYF. The CDR3 nucleotides are TGTGCCACCTGGGGACAGGGGACAAACACCATATATTTT. The genes are TRBV10-3 and TRBJ1-3, with TRBD1 matching 10 bases. The V gene end was trimmed by 10 bases and the J gene end by 6 bases; junction bases not matched to a gene: 6. Germline V gene sequence: CDR1 ENHRY, CDR2 SYGVKD. The CDR3 contains 13 residues.